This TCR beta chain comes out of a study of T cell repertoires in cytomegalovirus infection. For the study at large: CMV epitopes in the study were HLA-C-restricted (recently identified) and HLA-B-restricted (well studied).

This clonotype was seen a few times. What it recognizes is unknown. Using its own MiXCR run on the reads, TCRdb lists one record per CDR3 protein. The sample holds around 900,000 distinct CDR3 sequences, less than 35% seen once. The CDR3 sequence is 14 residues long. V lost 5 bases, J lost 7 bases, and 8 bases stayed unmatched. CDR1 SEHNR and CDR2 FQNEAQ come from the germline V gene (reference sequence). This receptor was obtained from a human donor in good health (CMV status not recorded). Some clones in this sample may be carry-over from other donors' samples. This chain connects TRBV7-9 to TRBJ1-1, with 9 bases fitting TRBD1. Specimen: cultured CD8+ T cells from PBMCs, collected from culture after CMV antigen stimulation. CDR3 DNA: TGTGCCAGCAGCCCCCGGGACAGGGCCATTGAAGCTTTCTTT. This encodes CASSPRDRAIEAFF.